Each of the 26 T cell receptor beta chains below was sequenced from the same sample in a study of blood T cells in healthy people across ages. Using a J-beta primer mix together with a sample-barcoded 5' primer, a second PCR was run for roughly 6 to 11 cycles. Each CDR3 protein is one row after TCRdb ran MiXCR on the 5' RACE reads. The sample records around 1.7 million distinct CDR3 sequences, 25% to 30% being singletons. The sample comprised blood. The receptors come from a young woman in good health.

Comments on this clonotype: One end of the junction varies from germline; a read error may be responsible. This sequence joins TRBV18 and TRBJ2-1, with 7 bases that match TRBD2. The germline V gene has CDR1 KGHSH and CDR2 LQKENI. This CDR3 is 15 amino acids long. The CDR3 coding sequence is TGTGCCAGCTCTCGGGGAACTAGCGTCTACAATAAGCAGTTCTTC. Residues: CASSRGTSVYNKQFF.

This clonotype was seen a few times. V and J are TRBV28 and TRBJ2-1; 8 bases are a match to TRBD2. The length of the CDR3 is 15 residues. Trimming removed 6 bases from V and 6 bases from J; junction bases left unmatched: 10. Germline V CDR1 and CDR2: MDHEN, SYDVKM. CDR3 in amino acids: CASSLGGAISNEQFF. The CDR3 DNA sequence: TGTGCCAGCAGCCTCGGGGGGGCCATTTCCAATGAGCAGTTCTTC.

As regards this clonotype: A much larger clone differs by one base, so this may be a read error. V usage is TRBV5-1 and J usage is TRBJ2-1; possibly TRBD1 or TRBD2 for D (5 bases each). TRBJ2-7 matches the DNA end more closely, so the J call is doubtful. CDR1 is SGHRS and CDR2 is YFSETQ in the germline V gene. CDR3 size: 14 residues. Here the CDR3 reads CASSVGGPYNEQYF. The CDR3 bases are TGCGCCAGCAGCGTTGGGGGACCCTACAATGAGCAGTACTTC.

V and J are TRBV28 and TRBJ2-4; no clear D. Germline lookup yields CDR1 MDHEN and CDR2 SYDVKM. The ends were cut back, 6 bases at V and 0 bases at J, with 18 bases in the middle. This CDR3 has 17 residues. CDR3 in amino acids: CASSRGVRLRAKNIQYF. The CDR3 nucleotides read TGTGCCAGCAGCCGTGGCGTCCGTCTTAGAGCCAAAAACATTCAGTACTTC.

The chain is built from TRBV7-2 and TRBJ2-3, with TRBD2 as a possible D gene (5 bases). V gave up 5 bases and J gave up 2 bases, with 14 bases separating them. The CDR3 extends over 15 amino acids. The V gene's germline CDR1 is SGHTA and CDR2 FQGNSA. In DNA form, the CDR3 reads TGTGCCAGCAGCATCCAGGACTCTTACACAGATACGCAGTATTTT. This codes for CASSIQDSYTDTQYF.

Note on this clonotype: With a much larger clone just one base away, this may be a read error. The gene calls are TRBV6-4 and TRBJ2-1; D is undetermined. The CDR3 runs 12 residues. V lost 6 bases and J lost 7, with 10 bases in between. The germline V gene encodes CDR1 MRHNA and CDR2 SNTAGT. This CDR3 is CASSDGFNEQFF. CDR3 DNA sequence: TGTGCCAGCAGCGACGGTTTTAATGAGCAGTTCTTC.

This clonotype was counted many times. This chain joins TRBV3-1 and TRBJ2-1; 10 bases line up with TRBD2. J lost 9 bases, V lost 1 base, and 12 bases had no gene match. Germline loops: CDR1 LGHDT, CDR2 YNNKEL (reference sequence). CDR3 length equals 17 residues. CDR3 amino acids: CASSQVPSGGPRSEQFF. The CDR3 nucleotides are TGTGCCAGCAGCCAAGTCCCTAGCGGGGGCCCCCGTTCTGAGCAGTTCTTC.

The gene calls are TRBV7-3 and TRBJ2-3, with 10 bases identical to TRBD1. V was pared by 3 bases and J by 4 bases, with 10 bases of the junction left unmatched. CDR3 length: 17 amino acids. Germline CDR1 and CDR2: SGHTA and FQGTGA. The CDR3 nucleotides are TGTGCCAGCAGCTTTTCCCGGGACAGGGGTAGCGCAGATACGCAGTATTTT. Its translation is CASSFSRDRGSADTQYF.

CDR3 DNA sequence: TGTGCCAGCCTACCCACCGGGGATTGCAATGAGCAGTTCTTC. Protein: CASLPTGDCNEQFF. V and J are TRBV7-2 and TRBJ2-1, with D possibly TRBD2 on 5 matching bases. Germline V gene sequence: CDR1 SGHTA, CDR2 FQGNSA. Trimming stripped 8 bases from V and 6 bases from J, with 17 bases between. The CDR3 contains 14 residues. The variable domain in full, with the rest retrieved from reference TRBV7-2 and TRBJ2-1, is GAGVSQSPSNKVTEKGKDVELRCDPISGHTALYWYRQSLGQGLEFLIYFQGNSAPDKSGLPSDRFSAERTGGSVSTLTIQRTQQEDSAVYLCASLPTGDCNEQFFGPGTRLTVL.

At least ten counts were recorded for this clonotype. CDR3: CSADVRGSGQFF. As DNA, the CDR3 is TGCAGTGCTGATGTCCGGGGGTCCGGGCAGTTCTTC. V gene TRBV20-1 combines with J gene TRBJ2-1, with D possibly TRBD2 on 6 matching bases. The germline V gene has CDR1 DFQATT and CDR2 SNEGSKA (reference sequence). This CDR3 has 12 residues. Deletions cut 5 bases from V and 12 bases from J, with 17 bases between.

This clonotype was picked up many times. This chain uses TRBV7-9 with TRBJ2-7, with D perhaps matching TRBD1 or TRBD2 (5 bases each). Trimming cost V 3 bases and J 6 bases, with 15 bases left between them. Germline V CDR1 and CDR2: SEHNR, FQNEAQ (reference sequence). CDR3 length: 14 amino acids. The DNA of the CDR3 is TGTGCCAGCAGCTTGGGACCCGCGGCCTCCGAGCAGTACTTC. It specifies CASSLGPAASEQYF.

The rearrangement uses TRBV3-1 and TRBJ2-3; 7 bases are a match to TRBD2. Germline CDR1 LGHDT, CDR2 YNNKEL (reference sequence). CDR3 size: 15 residues. The ends lost 0 bases at V and 3 bases at J; junction bases unmatched: 3. The CDR3 DNA follows: TGTGCCAGCAGCCAAGATAAACTAGCGACAGATACGCAGTATTTT. This sequence encodes CASSQDKLATDTQYF.

The chain carries TRBV7-9 and TRBJ2-5; D remains unclear. The V and J ends lost 1 base and 9 bases respectively, with 12 bases between them. The CDR3 runs to 13 residues. Germline V gives CDR1 SEHNR, CDR2 FQNEAQ (reference sequence). CDR3 residues: CASSLGPKRPQYF. In DNA form, the CDR3 reads TGTGCCAGCAGCTTAGGACCAAAGAGACCCCAGTACTTC.

Many counts were recorded for this clonotype. This rearrangement joins TRBV20-1 to TRBJ2-5, with D perhaps being TRBD1 or TRBD2 (5 bases each). This CDR3 has 12 residues. Trimming stripped 5 bases from V and 5 bases from J, with 12 bases between. Germline CDR1 is DFQATT and CDR2 is SNEGSKA (reference sequence). This chain's CDR3 is CSAWTREETQYF. The CDR3 DNA is TGCAGTGCTTGGACCAGGGAGGAGACCCAGTACTTC.

This clonotype was seen a few times. V usage is TRBV12-3 or TRBV12-4 and J usage is TRBJ1-5, with 8 bases matching TRBD1. The ends lost 3 bases at V and 2 bases at J; junction bases unmatched: 3. The CDR3 is made up of 15 amino acids. In nucleotides, the CDR3 is TGTGCCAGCAGTTTCAAGACAGGGGGCAATCAGCCCCAGCATTTT. Translation: CASSFKTGGNQPQHF.

This clonotype was seen repeatedly, ten times or more. The V gene is TRBV5-1, the J gene TRBJ2-7; unclear D gene. This CDR3 region has 13 residues. Trimming removed 0 bases at V and 6 bases at J, with 10 bases between. Per germline, CDR1 SGHRS and CDR2 YFSETQ. CDR3 sequence reads: CASSLGGYREQYF. For the CDR3, the DNA is TGCGCCAGCAGCTTGGGTGGGTATCGCGAGCAGTACTTC.

This chain links TRBV7-3 with TRBJ2-5, with 7 bases matching TRBD2. The length of the CDR3 is 15 residues. With 5 bases clipped from V and 0 bases from J, the junction kept 6 bases outside the gene matches. CDR1 and CDR2 (germline): SGHTA, FQGTGA. The CDR3, as DNA: TGTGCCAGCAGCCCGGACGGGGGGAACCAAGAGACCCAGTACTTC. It specifies CASSPDGGNQETQYF.

This clonotype was seen a handful of times. The chain couples TRBV7-9 to TRBJ1-1; 7 bases align to TRBD1. The CDR3 runs to 15 residues. Looked up from germline, CDR1 is SEHNR and CDR2 is FQNEAQ (reference sequence). The V gene end was trimmed by 5 bases and the J gene end by 1 base; junction bases not matched to a gene: 7. CDR3 nucleotide sequence: TGTGCCAGCAGCCACTGGGACAGAAAGAACACTGAAGCTTTCTTT. Translated, it gives CASSHWDRKNTEAFF.

The chain recombines TRBV19 with TRBJ1-2, with TRBD1 matching over 7 bases. The J segment lost 4 bases and the V segment lost 4 bases, leaving 9 bases of the junction unmatched. This CDR3 is built from 15 residues. CDR1 is LNHDA and CDR2 is SQIVND in the germline V gene (reference sequence). CDR3 amino acids: CASSNPRQGGYGYTF. The CDR3 nucleotides read TGTGCCAGTAGTAACCCTCGACAGGGAGGCTATGGCTACACCTTC.

A word on this clonotype: A read error may be the cause here, since a much bigger clone is one base away. V gene TRBV6-1 combines with J gene TRBJ2-5; tentatively, D is TRBD2 (5 bases). This CDR3 comprises 17 residues. The germline CDR1 and CDR2 sequences are MNHNS and SASEGT. The CDR3 loop reads CTSSLGPTPGIQETQYF. CDR3 sequence (DNA): TGTACCAGCAGTCTCGGACCGACGCCGGGAATACAAGAGACCCAGTACTTC.

This chain connects TRBV6-2 or TRBV6-3 to TRBJ2-5, with TRBD2 as a possible D gene (6 bases). The CDR3 consists of 12 residues. Germline V gene sequence: CDR1 MNHEY, CDR2 SVGEGT. Between the trimmed V and J ends, which lost 6 bases and 4 bases, there was a span of 9 bases. The CDR3 sequence is CASRTEGETQYF. CDR3 bases: TGTGCCAGCAGAACGGAGGGAGAGACCCAGTACTTC.

The chain employs TRBV6-1 and TRBJ1-2; TRBD1 matches 9 bases. There are 14 residues in the CDR3. The germline gives CDR1 MNHNS, CDR2 SASEGT. Trimming took 2 bases from V and 9 from J; bases not matched to a gene: 7. CDR3 coding DNA: TGTGCCAGCAGTGAATCTCGGACAGGGGACAGCTACACCTTC. This translates into CASSESRTGDSYTF.

The gene calls are TRBV6-5 and TRBJ2-2; 12 bases agree with TRBD2. CDR1 and CDR2 from the germline V gene are MNHEY and SVGAGI. The CDR3 has 20 residues. V was pared by 4 bases and J by 0 bases, with 12 bases of the junction left unmatched. The CDR3 sequence: CASSSPGLAGHGSNTGELFF. CDR3 in DNA: TGTGCCAGCAGTTCACCGGGACTAGCGGGCCACGGCTCGAACACCGGGGAGCTGTTTTTT.

The V call is TRBV28, the J call TRBJ2-1; perhaps D is TRBD1 or TRBD2 (5 bases each). The last part of the DNA fits TRBJ2-7 better; the J call may be wrong. Germline values: CDR1 MDHEN, CDR2 SYDVKM. The CDR3 is 16 residues long. The CDR3 is CASSPSRGKEPYEQYF. The CDR3 nucleotides read TGTGCCAGCAGTCCCTCGAGGGGAAAAGAACCCTACGAGCAGTACTTC.

The gene calls are TRBV7-7 and TRBJ1-1, with unresolved D. Trimming stripped 5 bases from V and 4 bases from J, with 11 bases between. In germline, CDR1 is SSHAT, CDR2 FNYEAQ (reference sequence). CDR3 size: 13 residues. The CDR3 sequence: CASSVALGTEAFF. The CDR3 DNA reads TGTGCCAGCAGCGTCGCCTTGGGCACTGAAGCTTTCTTT.

This clonotype was observed many times. The chain links TRBV7-8 to TRBJ1-2; 9 bases are a match to TRBD1. The germline V gene has CDR1 SGHVS and CDR2 FQNEAQ. The CDR3 is 15 amino acids. V lost 5 bases, J lost 9 bases, and 13 bases stayed unmatched. DNA for the CDR3: TGTGCCAGCAGCCAATACCGGGACAGGGATGTAAGCTACACCTTC. Translating gives CASSQYRDRDVSYTF.